Listed below are T cell receptor beta chains from one sample, sequenced in a study of early T cells in non-severe SARS-CoV-2 infection. From the 5' RACE reads, TCRdb called clonotypes with MiXCR, one entry per CDR3 protein. Among approximately 30,000 distinct CDR3 sequences, about 3.9% were seen once, and the ten largest hold more than 6.5%. Sequenced: whole blood. Receptors originate from an adult who was a healthcare worker with PCR-confirmed SARS-CoV-2 infection or an uninfected control (not recorded which). The CDR3 runs from the conserved cysteine through the conserved F or W. D genes are given only for firm matches. Size tells how often a clone was seen (once, few, many) or the class of an expanded clone, and some rows leave it out.

j_gene: TRBJ2-3
abundance: -
v_gene: TRBV6-6
d_gene: -
CDR3nt: TGTGCCAGCAGTCCCAGCCCTCGCGGGCCCACCCTCCGCACAGATACGCAGTATTTT
CDR3aa: CASSPSPRGPTLRTDTQYF

j_gene: TRBJ2-1
abundance: many
v_gene: TRBV7-9
d_gene: -
CDR3nt: TGTGCCAGCAGCTCAAAAGGACTTCCAGCCAATGAGCAGTTCTTC
CDR3aa: CASSSKGLPANEQFF

j_gene: TRBJ2-7
abundance: many
v_gene: TRBV5-6
d_gene: TRBD2
CDR3nt: TGTGCCAGCAGTAGAGCGGGAGGGCCGAGGGAGCAGTACTTC
CDR3aa: CASSRAGGPREQYF

j_gene: TRBJ2-7
abundance: many
v_gene: TRBV3-1
d_gene: -
CDR3nt: TGTGCCAGCAGCCAAGCCCCGGGCGGGGACGAGTACTTC
CDR3aa: CASSQAPGGDEYF

j_gene: TRBJ1-1
abundance: -
v_gene: TRBV5-4
d_gene: TRBD1
CDR3nt: TGTGCCACCTCTAGGGGGCAGGGGATGAACACTGAAGCTTTCTTT
CDR3aa: CATSRGQGMNTEAFF

j_gene: TRBJ2-6
abundance: few
v_gene: TRBV21-1
d_gene: -
CDR3nt: TGTGCCAATAGGGACAGATATATCTCTGGGGCCAACGTCCTGACTTTC
CDR3aa: CANRDRYISGANVLTF

j_gene: TRBJ2-2
abundance: many
v_gene: TRBV29-1
d_gene: -
CDR3nt: TGCAGCGTTGACCCCGGGAGCACCGGGGAGCTGTTTTTT
CDR3aa: CSVDPGSTGELFF

j_gene: TRBJ2-4
abundance: many
v_gene: TRBV15
d_gene: -
CDR3nt: TGTGCCACCAGCAGAGATAAGCTATACTTC
CDR3aa: CATSRDKLYF

j_gene: TRBJ2-3
abundance: few
v_gene: TRBV7-3
d_gene: -
CDR3nt: TGTGCCAGCAGCTTAAGGCAGGCGGGCACAGATACGCAGTATTTT
CDR3aa: CASSLRQAGTDTQYF

j_gene: TRBJ2-7
abundance: many
v_gene: TRBV5-1
d_gene: TRBD2
CDR3nt: TGCGCCAGCAGCTTGGGGACTAGCGAATACGAGCAGTACTTC
CDR3aa: CASSLGTSEYEQYF

j_gene: TRBJ2-7
abundance: many
v_gene: TRBV20-1
d_gene: -
CDR3nt: TGCAGTGCTAGAGTTCCGGGATCGTCCTACGAGCAGTACTTC
CDR3aa: CSARVPGSSYEQYF

j_gene: TRBJ2-2
abundance: few
v_gene: TRBV5-1
d_gene: TRBD2
CDR3nt: TGCGCCAGCTACAAAAGCGGGAGCACCGGGGAGCTGTTTTTT
CDR3aa: CASYKSGSTGELFF

j_gene: TRBJ1-6
abundance: many
v_gene: TRBV15
d_gene: -
CDR3nt: TGTGCCACCGGGGCCCCGCCACGGGCCAATAATTCACCCCTCCACTTT
CDR3aa: CATGAPPRANNSPLHF

j_gene: TRBJ2-5
abundance: -
v_gene: TRBV11-2
d_gene: -
CDR3nt: TGTGCCAGCAGCTTTTACGTGGGCCAAGAGACCCAGTACTTC
CDR3aa: CASSFYVGQETQYF

j_gene: TRBJ2-7
abundance: many
v_gene: TRBV7-9
d_gene: TRBD1
CDR3nt: TGTGCCAGCAGCGAAATGACAGGGTCCTACGAGCAGTACTTC
CDR3aa: CASSEMTGSYEQYF

j_gene: TRBJ2-7
abundance: many
v_gene: TRBV29-1
d_gene: TRBD1
CDR3nt: TGCAGCGTTGAGATTAGGGGGACAGGGGAATACGAGCAGTACTTC
CDR3aa: CSVEIRGTGEYEQYF

j_gene: TRBJ2-7
abundance: many
v_gene: TRBV4-3
d_gene: -
CDR3nt: TGCGCCAGCAGCCAAGGATTAGGACACTACTCCTACGAGCAGTACTTC
CDR3aa: CASSQGLGHYSYEQYF

j_gene: TRBJ2-1
abundance: many
v_gene: TRBV15
d_gene: TRBD2
CDR3nt: TGTGCCACCAGCAGGGGAAGCGGGGGCGACAATGAGCAGTTCTTC
CDR3aa: CATSRGSGGDNEQFF

j_gene: TRBJ2-7
abundance: many
v_gene: TRBV6-2/TRBV6-3
d_gene: TRBD2
CDR3nt: TGTGCCAGCAGGCCTCCGGGACTAGCCACCTACGAGCAGTACTTC
CDR3aa: CASRPPGLATYEQYF

j_gene: TRBJ2-2
abundance: many
v_gene: TRBV29-1
d_gene: TRBD2
CDR3nt: TGCAGCGTCTCCTCCCTCCGGGCGGGGGGGAACACCGGGGAGCTGTTTTTT
CDR3aa: CSVSSLRAGGNTGELFF

j_gene: TRBJ2-2
abundance: many
v_gene: TRBV2
d_gene: TRBD2
CDR3nt: TGTGCCAGCTCTTCCCAGGCTGGCGGGAGACCCTACACCGGGGAGCTGTTTTTT
CDR3aa: CASSSQAGGRPYTGELFF

j_gene: TRBJ1-6
abundance: many
v_gene: TRBV20-1
d_gene: TRBD1
CDR3nt: TGCAGTGCTAGACCAGGGGGGATGAATTCACCCCTCCACTTT
CDR3aa: CSARPGGMNSPLHF

j_gene: TRBJ2-7
abundance: many
v_gene: TRBV6-6
d_gene: -
CDR3nt: TGTGCCAGCAGTCCCTACATCACCGAGCAGTACTTC
CDR3aa: CASSPYITEQYF

j_gene: TRBJ1-2
abundance: -
v_gene: TRBV3-1
d_gene: -
CDR3nt: TGTGCCAGCAGCCGGGACCCGCTGTATGGCTACACCTTC
CDR3aa: CASSRDPLYGYTF

j_gene: TRBJ1-5
abundance: many
v_gene: TRBV5-1
d_gene: -
CDR3nt: TGCGCCAGCAGCTTGGACTCTCAGGGAGGTAAGCCCCAGCATTTT
CDR3aa: CASSLDSQGGKPQHF

j_gene: TRBJ1-1
abundance: many
v_gene: TRBV5-1
d_gene: TRBD1
CDR3nt: TGCGCCAGCAGCTTGTGGACAGGAGCAACTGAAGCTTTCTTT
CDR3aa: CASSLWTGATEAFF

j_gene: TRBJ2-2
abundance: -
v_gene: TRBV6-5
d_gene: -
CDR3nt: TGTGCCAGCAGTTCGAGAAATACCGGGGAGCTGTTTTTT
CDR3aa: CASSSRNTGELFF